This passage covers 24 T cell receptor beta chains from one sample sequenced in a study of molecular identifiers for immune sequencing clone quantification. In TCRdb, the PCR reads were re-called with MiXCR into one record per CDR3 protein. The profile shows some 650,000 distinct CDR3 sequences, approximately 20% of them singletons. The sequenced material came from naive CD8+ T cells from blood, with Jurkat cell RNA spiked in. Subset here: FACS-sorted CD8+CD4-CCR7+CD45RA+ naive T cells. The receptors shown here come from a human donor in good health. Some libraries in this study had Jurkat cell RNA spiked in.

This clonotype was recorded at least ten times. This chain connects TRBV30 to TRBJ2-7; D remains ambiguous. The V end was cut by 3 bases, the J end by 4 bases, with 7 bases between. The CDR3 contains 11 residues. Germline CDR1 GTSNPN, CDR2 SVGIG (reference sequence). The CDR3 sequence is CAWSGDYEQYF. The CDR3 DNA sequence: TGTGCCTGGAGCGGAGATTACGAGCAGTACTTC.

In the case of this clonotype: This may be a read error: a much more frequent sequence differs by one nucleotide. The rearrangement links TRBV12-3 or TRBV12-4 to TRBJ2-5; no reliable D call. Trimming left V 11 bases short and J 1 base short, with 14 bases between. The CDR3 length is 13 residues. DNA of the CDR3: TGTGCCCGCAAGAGGCGGACCCAAGAGACCCAGTACTTC. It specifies CARKRRTQETQYF.

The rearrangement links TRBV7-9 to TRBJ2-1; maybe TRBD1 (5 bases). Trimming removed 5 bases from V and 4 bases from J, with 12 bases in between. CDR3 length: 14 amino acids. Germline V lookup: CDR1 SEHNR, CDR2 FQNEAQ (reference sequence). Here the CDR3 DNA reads TGTGCCAGCAGCACGACAGAGAAGTACAATGAGCAGTTCTTC. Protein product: CASSTTEKYNEQFF.

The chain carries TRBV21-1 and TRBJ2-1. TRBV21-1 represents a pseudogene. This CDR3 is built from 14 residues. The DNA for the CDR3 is TGTGCCAGCAGTCGTAGGAGCTGGCTCTCTGAGCAGTTCTTC. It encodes CASSRRSWLSEQFF.

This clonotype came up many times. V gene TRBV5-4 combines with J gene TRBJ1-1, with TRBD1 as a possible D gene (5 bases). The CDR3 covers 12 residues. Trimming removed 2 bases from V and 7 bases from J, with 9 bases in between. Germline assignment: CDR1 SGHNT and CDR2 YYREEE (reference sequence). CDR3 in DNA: TGTGCCAGCAGCTTTGGGGCGGTTGAAGCTTTCTTT. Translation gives CASSFGAVEAFF.

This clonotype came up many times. The CDR3 is CASSLEASGMEGTQYF. CDR3 bases: TGTGCCAGCAGCTTGGAAGCTAGCGGGATGGAGGGTACGCAGTATTTT. This sequence joins TRBV5-6 and TRBJ2-3, with 9 bases that match TRBD2. CDR1 is SGHDT and CDR2 is YYEEEE in the germline V gene. V lost 0 bases and J lost 8; bases outside the gene matches: 10. The CDR3 sequence is 16 residues long.

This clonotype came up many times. CDR3 in amino acids: CASSPRGGRTEAFF. CDR3 bases: TGTGCCAGCAGCCCGAGGGGAGGACGGACTGAAGCTTTCTTT. J is TRBJ1-1 and V is TRBV9, with D perhaps TRBD1 (5 bases). The CDR3 spans 14 residues. Germline values: CDR1 SGDLS, CDR2 YYNGEE. V gave up 4 bases and J gave up 5 bases, with 15 bases separating them. Full variable domain (remainder filled in from reference TRBV9 and TRBJ1-1): DSGVTQTPKHLITATGQRVTLRCSPRSGDLSVYWYQQSLDQGLQFLIQYYNGEERAKGNILERFSAQQFPDLHSELNLSSLELGDSALYFCASSPRGGRTEAFFGQGTRLTVV.

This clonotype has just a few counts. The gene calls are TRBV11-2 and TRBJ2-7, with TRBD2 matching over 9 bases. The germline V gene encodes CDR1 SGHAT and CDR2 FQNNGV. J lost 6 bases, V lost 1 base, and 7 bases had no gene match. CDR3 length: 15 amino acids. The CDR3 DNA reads TGTGCCAGCAGCTTAGGGAGCGGCGGGGGGGTCGAGCAGTACTTC. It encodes CASSLGSGGGVEQYF.

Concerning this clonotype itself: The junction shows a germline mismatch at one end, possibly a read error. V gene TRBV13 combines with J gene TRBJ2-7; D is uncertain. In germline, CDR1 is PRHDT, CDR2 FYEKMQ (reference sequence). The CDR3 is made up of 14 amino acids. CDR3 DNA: TGTGCCGGCAGCCTCCGACAAAGCTCCTACGAGCAGTACTTC. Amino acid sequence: CAGSLRQSSYEQYF.

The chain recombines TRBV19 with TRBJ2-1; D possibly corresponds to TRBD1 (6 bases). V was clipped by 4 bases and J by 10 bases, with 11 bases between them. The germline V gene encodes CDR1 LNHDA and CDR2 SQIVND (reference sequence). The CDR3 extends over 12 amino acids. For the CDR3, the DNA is TGTGCCAGTAGTACCTACGGGACAGAGCAGTTCTTC. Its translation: CASSTYGTEQFF.

CDR3 sequence: CASSSGWVSGGYDTGELFF. The DNA of the CDR3 is TGTGCCAGTAGTAGCGGTTGGGTTTCGGGGGGATACGACACCGGGGAGCTGTTTTTT. J is TRBJ2-2 and V is TRBV19, with 7 bases fitting TRBD2. The ends lost 4 bases at V and 3 bases at J; junction bases unmatched: 17. Per the germline V gene, CDR1 is LNHDA and CDR2 is SQIVND (reference sequence). The CDR3 covers 19 residues.

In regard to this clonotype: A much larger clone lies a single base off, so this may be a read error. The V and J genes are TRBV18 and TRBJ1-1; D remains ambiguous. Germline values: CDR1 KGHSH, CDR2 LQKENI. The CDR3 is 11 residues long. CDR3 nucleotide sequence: TGTGCCGGCTCGGCCGGGAATGAAGCTTTCTTT. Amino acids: CAGSAGNEAFF.

The CDR3, as DNA: TGTGCCAGCAGCTCCCCGGGGACAGGGGTCCGAGAGACCCAGTACTTC. It encodes CASSSPGTGVRETQYF. This rearrangement joins TRBV7-9 to TRBJ2-5; 10 bases map to TRBD1. This CDR3 comprises 16 residues. The germline V gene encodes CDR1 SEHNR and CDR2 FQNEAQ (reference sequence). V was clipped by 4 bases and J by 4 bases; unmatched bases: 9.

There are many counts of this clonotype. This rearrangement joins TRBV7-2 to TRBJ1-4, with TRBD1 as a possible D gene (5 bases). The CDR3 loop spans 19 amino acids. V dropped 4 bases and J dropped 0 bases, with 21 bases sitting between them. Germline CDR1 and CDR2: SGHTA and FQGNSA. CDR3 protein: CASSSHPGDRFATNEKLFF. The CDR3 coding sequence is TGTGCCAGCAGCTCACACCCGGGGGACCGATTCGCAACTAATGAAAAACTGTTTTTT.

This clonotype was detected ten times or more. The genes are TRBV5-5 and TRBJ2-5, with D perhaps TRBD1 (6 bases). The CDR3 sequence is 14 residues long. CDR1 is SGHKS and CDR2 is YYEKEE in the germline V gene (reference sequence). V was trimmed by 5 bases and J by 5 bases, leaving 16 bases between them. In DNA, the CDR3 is TGTGCCAGCAGGCCGGACAGATTAGAGGAGACCCAGTACTTC. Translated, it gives CASRPDRLEETQYF.

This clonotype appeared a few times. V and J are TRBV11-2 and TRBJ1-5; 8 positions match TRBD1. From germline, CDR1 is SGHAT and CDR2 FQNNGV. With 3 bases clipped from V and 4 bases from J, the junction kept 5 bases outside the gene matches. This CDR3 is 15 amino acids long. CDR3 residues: CASSLDRALNQPQHF. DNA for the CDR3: TGTGCCAGCAGCTTGGACAGGGCACTAAATCAGCCCCAGCATTTT.

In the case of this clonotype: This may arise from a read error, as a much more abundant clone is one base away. The CDR3 spells CASSVPVPYEQHF. DNA for the CDR3: TGTGCCAGCAGTGTTCCGGTGCCCTACGAGCAGCACTTC. The chain links TRBV2 to TRBJ2-4; D gene unclear. CDR3 length equals 13 residues. CDR1 is SNHLY, CDR2 FYNNEI, per germline.

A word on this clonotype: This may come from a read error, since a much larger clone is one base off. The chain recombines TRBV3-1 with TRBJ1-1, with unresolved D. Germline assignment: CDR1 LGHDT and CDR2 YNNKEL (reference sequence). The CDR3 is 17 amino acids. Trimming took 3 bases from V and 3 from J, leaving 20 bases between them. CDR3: CASSHLRGERMDTEAFF. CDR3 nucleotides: TGTGCCAGCAGCCATCTCCGCGGGGAGCGTATGGACACTGAAGCTTTCTTT.

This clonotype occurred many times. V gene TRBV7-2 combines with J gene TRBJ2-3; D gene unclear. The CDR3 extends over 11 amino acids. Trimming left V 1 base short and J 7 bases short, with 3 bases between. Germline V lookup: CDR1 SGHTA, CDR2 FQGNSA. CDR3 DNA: TGTGCCAGCAGCTTAGGATATACGCAGTATTTT. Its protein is CASSLGYTQYF. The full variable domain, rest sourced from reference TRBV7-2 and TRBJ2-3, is GAGVSQSPSNKVTEKGKDVELRCDPISGHTALYWYRQSLGQGLEFLIYFQGNSAPDKSGLPSDRFSAERTGGSVSTLTIQRTQQEDSAVYLCASSLGYTQYFGPGTRLTVL.

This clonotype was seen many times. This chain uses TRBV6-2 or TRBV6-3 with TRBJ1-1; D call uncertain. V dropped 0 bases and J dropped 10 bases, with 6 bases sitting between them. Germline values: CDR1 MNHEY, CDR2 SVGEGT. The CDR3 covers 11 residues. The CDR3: CASSYSERAFF. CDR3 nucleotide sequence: TGTGCCAGCAGTTACTCCGAAAGAGCTTTCTTT.

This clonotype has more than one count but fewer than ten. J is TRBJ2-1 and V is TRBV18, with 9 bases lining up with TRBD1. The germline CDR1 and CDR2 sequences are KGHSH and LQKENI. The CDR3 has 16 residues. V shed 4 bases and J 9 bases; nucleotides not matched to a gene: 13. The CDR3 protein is CASSQARDRVNSEQFF. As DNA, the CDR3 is TGTGCCAGCTCACAGGCCCGGGACAGGGTTAACAGTGAGCAGTTCTTC.

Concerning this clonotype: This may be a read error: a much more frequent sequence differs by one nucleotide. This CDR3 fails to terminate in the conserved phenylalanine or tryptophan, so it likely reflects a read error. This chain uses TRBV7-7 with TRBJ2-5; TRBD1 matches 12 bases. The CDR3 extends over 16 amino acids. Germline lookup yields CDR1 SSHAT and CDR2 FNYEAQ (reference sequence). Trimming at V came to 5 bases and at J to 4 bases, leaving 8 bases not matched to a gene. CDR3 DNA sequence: TGTGCCAGCAGCCTACTGGGACAGGGGGCATCAGAGACCCAGTACCTC. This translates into CASSLLGQGASETQYL.

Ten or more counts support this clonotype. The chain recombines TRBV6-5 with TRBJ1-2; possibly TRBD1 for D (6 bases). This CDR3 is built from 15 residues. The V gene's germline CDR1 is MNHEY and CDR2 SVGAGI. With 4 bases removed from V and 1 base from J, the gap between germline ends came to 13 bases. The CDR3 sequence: CASSSWDTNNYGYTF. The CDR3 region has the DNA TGTGCCAGCAGTTCCTGGGACACGAATAACTATGGCTACACCTTC.

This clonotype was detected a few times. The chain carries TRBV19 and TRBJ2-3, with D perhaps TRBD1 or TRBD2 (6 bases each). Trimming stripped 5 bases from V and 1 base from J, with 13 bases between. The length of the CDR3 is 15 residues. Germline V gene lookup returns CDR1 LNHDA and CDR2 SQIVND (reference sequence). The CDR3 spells CASSFGQRGTDTQYF. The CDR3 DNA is TGTGCCAGTAGTTTCGGACAGCGGGGCACAGATACGCAGTATTTT. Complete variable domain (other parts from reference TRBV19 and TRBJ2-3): DGGITQSPKYLFRKEGQNVTLSCEQNLNHDAMYWYRQDPGQGLRLIYYSQIVNDFQKGDIAEGYSVSREKKESFPLTVTSAQKNPTAFYLCASSFGQRGTDTQYFGPGTRLTVL.